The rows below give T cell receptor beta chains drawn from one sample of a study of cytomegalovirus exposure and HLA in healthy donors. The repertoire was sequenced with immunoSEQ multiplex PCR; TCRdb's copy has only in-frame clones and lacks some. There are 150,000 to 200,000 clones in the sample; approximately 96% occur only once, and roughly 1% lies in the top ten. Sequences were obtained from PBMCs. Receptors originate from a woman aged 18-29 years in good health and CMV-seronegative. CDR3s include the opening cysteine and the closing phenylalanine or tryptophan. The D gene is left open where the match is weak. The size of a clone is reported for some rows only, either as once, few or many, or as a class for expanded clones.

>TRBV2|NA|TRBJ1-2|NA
CASSDVGVAGYGYTF
TGTGCCAGCAGTGATGTCGGGGTTGCGGGCTATGGCTACACCTTC
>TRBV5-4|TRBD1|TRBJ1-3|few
CASSLQGAGNTIYF
TGTGCCAGCAGCTTGCAGGGGGCTGGAAACACCATATATTTT
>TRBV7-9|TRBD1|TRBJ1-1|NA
CASNPTLGTGEAEAFF
TGTGCCAGCAACCCCACATTGGGGACAGGGGAGGCTGAAGCTTTCTTT
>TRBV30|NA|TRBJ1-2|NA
CAWSREQNYGYTF
TGTGCCTGGAGTCGTGAACAGAACTATGGCTACACCTTC
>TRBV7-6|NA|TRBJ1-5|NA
CAPGGRLKDQPQHF
TGTGCCCCCGGCGGAAGGCTCAAGGATCAGCCCCAGCATTTT
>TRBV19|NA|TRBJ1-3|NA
CASSSAGASGNTIYF
TGTGCCAGTAGTTCGGCAGGGGCCTCTGGAAACACCATATATTTT
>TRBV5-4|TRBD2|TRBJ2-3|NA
CASSLVSGGVGNTQYF
TGTGCCAGCAGCTTGGTTAGCGGGGGTGTCGGGAATACGCAGTATTTT
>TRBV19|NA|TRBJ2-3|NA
CASSGSPTDTQYF
TGTGCCAGTAGTGGGAGCCCCACAGATACGCAGTATTTT
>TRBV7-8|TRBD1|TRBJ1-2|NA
CASSPDRGYGYTF
TGTGCCAGCAGCCCCGACAGGGGCTATGGCTACACCTTC
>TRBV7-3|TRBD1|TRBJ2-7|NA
CASSSTGGYEQYF
TGTGCCAGCAGCTCGACAGGGGGCTACGAGCAGTACTTC
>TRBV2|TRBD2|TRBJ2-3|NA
CASSLGGAGTDTQYF
TGTGCCAGCAGCCTCGGGGGGGCCGGTACAGATACGCAGTATTTT
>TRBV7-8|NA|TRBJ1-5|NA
CASSLSGGVPQPQHF
TGTGCCAGCAGCTTAAGCGGTGGGGTACCCCAGCCCCAGCATTTT
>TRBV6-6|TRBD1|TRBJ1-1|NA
CASSHGTGVVNTEAFF
TGTGCCAGCAGTCATGGGACAGGGGTTGTGAACACTGAAGCTTTCTTT
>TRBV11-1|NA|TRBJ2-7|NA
CASSLKGGRTYEQYF
TGTGCCAGCAGCTTAAAAGGGGGAAGAACCTACGAGCAGTACTTC
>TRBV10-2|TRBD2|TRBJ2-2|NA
CASSASGGRGVTGELFF
TGCGCCAGCAGTGCTTCGGGGGGGCGCGGCGTCACCGGGGAGCTGTTTTTT
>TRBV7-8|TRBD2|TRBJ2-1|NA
CASSLGSGVYNEQFF
TGTGCCAGCAGCTTAGGTAGCGGGGTATACAATGAGCAGTTCTTC
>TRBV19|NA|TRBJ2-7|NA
CASKSSVQGLYEQYF
TGTGCCAGTAAATCTAGTGTGCAGGGTCTCTACGAGCAGTACTTC
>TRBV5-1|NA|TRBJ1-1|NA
CASSLVQGEAFF
TGCGCCAGCAGCCTGGTCCAGGGTGAAGCTTTCTTT
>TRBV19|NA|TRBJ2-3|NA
CASMVVGRTDTQYF
TGTGCCAGTATGGTCGTGGGCAGGACAGATACGCAGTATTTT
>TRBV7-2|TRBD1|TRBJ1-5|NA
CASSQTGVQPQHF
TGTGCCAGCAGCCAAACAGGGGTACAGCCCCAGCATTTT
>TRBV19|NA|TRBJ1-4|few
CASMPGGLVNEKLFF
TGTGCCAGTATGCCCGGGGGATTAGTTAATGAAAAACTGTTTTTT